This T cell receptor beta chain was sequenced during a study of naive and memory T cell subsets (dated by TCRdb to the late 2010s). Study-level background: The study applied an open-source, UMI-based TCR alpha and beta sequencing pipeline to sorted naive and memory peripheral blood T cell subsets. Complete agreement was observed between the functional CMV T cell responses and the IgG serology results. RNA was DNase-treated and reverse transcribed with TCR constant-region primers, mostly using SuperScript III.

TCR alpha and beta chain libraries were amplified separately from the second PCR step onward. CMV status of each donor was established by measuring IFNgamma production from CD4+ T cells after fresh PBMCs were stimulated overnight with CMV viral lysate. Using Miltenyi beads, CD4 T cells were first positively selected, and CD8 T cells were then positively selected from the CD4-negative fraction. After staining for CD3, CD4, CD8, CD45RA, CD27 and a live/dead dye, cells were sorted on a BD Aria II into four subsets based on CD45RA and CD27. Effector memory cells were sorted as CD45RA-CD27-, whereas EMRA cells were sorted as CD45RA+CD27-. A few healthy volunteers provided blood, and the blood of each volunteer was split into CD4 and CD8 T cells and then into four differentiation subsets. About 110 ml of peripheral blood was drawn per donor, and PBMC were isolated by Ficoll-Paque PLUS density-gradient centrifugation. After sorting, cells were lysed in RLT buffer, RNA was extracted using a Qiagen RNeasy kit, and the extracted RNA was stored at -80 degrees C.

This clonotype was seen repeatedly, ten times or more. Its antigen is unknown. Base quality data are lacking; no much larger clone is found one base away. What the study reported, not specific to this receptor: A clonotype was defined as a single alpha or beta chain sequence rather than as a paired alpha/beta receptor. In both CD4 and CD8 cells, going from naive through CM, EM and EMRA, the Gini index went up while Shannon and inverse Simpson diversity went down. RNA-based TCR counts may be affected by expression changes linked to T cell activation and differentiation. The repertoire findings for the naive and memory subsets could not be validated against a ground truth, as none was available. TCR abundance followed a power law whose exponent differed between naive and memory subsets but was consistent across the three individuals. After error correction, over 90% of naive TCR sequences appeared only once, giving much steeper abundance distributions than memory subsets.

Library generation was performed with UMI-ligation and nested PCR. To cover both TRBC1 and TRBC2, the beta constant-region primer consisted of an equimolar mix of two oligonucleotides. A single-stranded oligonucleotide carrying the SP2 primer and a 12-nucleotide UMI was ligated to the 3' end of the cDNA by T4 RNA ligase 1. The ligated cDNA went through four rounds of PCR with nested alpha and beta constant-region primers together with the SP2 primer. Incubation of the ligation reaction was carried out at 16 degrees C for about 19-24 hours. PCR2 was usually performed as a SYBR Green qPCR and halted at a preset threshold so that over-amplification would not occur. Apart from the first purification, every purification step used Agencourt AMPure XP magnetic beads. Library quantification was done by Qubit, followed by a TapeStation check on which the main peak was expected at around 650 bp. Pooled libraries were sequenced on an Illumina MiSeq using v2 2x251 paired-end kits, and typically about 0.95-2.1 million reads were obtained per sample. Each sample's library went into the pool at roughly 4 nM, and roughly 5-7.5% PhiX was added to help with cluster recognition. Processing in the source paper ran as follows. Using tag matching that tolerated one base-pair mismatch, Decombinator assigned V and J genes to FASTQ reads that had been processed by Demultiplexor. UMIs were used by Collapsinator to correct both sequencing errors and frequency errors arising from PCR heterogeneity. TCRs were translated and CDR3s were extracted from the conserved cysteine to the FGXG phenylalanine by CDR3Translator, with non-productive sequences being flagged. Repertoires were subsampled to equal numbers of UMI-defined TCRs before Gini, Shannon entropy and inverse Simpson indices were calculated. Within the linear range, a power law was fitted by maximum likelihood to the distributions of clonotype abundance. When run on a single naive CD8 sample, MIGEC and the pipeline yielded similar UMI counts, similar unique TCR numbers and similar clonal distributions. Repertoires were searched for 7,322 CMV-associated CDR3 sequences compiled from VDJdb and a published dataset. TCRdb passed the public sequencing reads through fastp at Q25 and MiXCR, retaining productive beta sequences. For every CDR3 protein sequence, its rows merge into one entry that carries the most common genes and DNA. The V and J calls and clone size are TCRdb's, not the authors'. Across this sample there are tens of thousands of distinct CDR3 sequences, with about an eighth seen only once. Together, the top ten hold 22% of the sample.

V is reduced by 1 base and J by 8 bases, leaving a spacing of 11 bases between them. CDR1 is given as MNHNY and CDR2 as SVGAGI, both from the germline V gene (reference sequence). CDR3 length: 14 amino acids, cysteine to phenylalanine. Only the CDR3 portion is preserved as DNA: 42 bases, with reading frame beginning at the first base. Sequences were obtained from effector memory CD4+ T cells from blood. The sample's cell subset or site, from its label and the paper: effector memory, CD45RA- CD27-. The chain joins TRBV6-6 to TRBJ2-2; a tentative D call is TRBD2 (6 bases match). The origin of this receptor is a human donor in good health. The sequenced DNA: TGTGCCAGCAGTTACTTGGACTACGCGGGGGAGCTGTTTTTT. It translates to CASSYLDYAGELFF.